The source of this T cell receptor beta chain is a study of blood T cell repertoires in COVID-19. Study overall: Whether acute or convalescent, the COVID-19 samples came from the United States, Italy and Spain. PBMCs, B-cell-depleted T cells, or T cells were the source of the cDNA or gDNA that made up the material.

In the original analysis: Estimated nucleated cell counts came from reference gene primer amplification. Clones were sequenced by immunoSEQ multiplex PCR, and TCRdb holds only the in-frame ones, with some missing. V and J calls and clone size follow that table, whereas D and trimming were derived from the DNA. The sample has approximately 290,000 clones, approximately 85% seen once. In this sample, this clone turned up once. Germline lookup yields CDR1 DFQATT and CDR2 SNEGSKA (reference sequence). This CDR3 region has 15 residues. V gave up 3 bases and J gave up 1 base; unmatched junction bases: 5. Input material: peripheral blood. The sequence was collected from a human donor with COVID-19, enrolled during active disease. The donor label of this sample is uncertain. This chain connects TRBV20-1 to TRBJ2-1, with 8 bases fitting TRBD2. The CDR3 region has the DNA TGCAGTGCTAGTACTAGCGGAAATTCCTACAATGAGCAGTTCTTC. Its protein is CSASTSGNSYNEQFF.